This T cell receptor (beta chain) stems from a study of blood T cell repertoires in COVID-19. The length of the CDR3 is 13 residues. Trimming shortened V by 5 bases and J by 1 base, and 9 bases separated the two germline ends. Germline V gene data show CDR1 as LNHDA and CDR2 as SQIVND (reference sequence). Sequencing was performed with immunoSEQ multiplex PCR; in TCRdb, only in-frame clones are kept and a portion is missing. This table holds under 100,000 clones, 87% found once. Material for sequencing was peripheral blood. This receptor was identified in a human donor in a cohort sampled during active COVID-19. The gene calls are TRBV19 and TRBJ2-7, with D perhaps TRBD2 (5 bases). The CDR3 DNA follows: TGTGCCAGTAGTCCCGGACTTTCCTACGAGCAGTACTTC. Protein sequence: CASSPGLSYEQYF. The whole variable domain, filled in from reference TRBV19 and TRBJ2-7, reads DGGITQSPKYLFRKEGQNVTLSCEQNLNHDAMYWYRQDPGQGLRLIYYSQIVNDFQKGDIAEGYSVSREKKESFPLTVTSAQKNPTAFYLCASSPGLSYEQYFGPGTRLTVT.